The rows below give T cell receptor beta chains drawn from one sample of a study of shared clonotypes between healthy human individuals. Using immunoSEQ multiplex PCR, the repertoire was profiled, and TCRdb retains in-frame clones only, with some absent. Of 2 million to 2.5 million clones listed, 92% were seen once; the top ten hold 0.37%. The sequenced sample consisted of naive CD4+ T cells from PBMCs. All receptors derive from a man aged 18 to 35 in good health. Some clones in this sample may be carry-over from other donors' samples. CDR3s include the opening cysteine and the closing phenylalanine or tryptophan.

v_call,cdr3_aa
TRBV6-5,CASRRGRSQEGIQYF
TRBV2,CASKVLAGVGLEQFF
TRBV5-1,CASSLGRTSGTSSYEQYF
TRBV28,CASSSPSDGNTIYF
TRBV28,CASSHHRSKSYEQYF
TRBV19,CASRKEGSPSYEQYF
TRBV5-1,CASSRHDRDGYGYTF
TRBV28,CASSLPRGTEAFF
TRBV28,CACAGGTTGELFF
TRBV19,CASSIQGRGYYSNQPQHF
TRBV6-1,CASSLRGQDTDTQYF
TRBV29-1,CSVSGLASHEQYF
TRBV28,CASSWGSTIQETQYF
TRBV20-1,CSAPPHEQFF
TRBV7-2,CASSLVRDTEAFF
TRBV19,CASSMGGTGSQPQHF
TRBV11-1,CASSLVGNSYEQYF
TRBV2,CASSLTGLSRAEQYF
TRBV2,CASSTENPNTGELFF
TRBV28,CASIGRGNQPQHF
TRBV19,CASSSQSGTGSSYEQYF
TRBV28,CASTSFQGGYGYTF
TRBV7-9,CASSLFRGQVGELFF
TRBV4-1,CASSQETPTRSGQTQYF
TRBV27,CASSSRGQGYNEQFF
TRBV6-5,CASSYSYSQGSQYF
TRBV6-1,CASSSPGRPNTEAFF
TRBV5-6,CASSLFIGREQYF
TRBV5-1,CASSSGLRAGGGANVLTF
TRBV2,CASSLDSGDQPQHF
TRBV5-1,CASSKGQGAVTEAFF
TRBV28,CASQQGFIYEQYF
TRBV18,CASSPPGGANEKLFF
TRBV28,CASSFRPVDTQYF
TRBV25-1,CASRKAGGYEQYF
TRBV6-5,CASSYSPGDIQVQYF
TRBV18,CASSPGLAGGEQYF
TRBV5-4,CASSYPGRGDTEAFF
TRBV30,CAWTPLGTGHGYTF